Presented here are 30 T cell receptor beta chains from one specimen sequenced in a study of T cell repertoires in cytomegalovirus infection. For these TCRs, the target antigens are not known. Via MiXCR, TCRdb re-called the reads, giving one row per CDR3 protein. In the table there are 650,000 to 900,000 distinct CDR3 sequences, approximately 32% of which are singletons. The source was cultured CD8+ T cells from PBMCs, collected from culture after CMV antigen stimulation. Receptors were obtained from a human donor in good health (CMV status not recorded). Some clones in this sample may be carry-over from other donors' samples.

DNA of the CDR3: TGCGCCAGCAGCCAAGAAGTTGCCTCGGAGGCCCGCAATCAGCCCCAGCATTTT. Protein product: CASSQEVASEARNQPQHF. The rearrangement links TRBV4-1 to TRBJ1-5; no definite D call. CDR3 length: 18 amino acids. The germline gives CDR1 MGHRA, CDR2 YSYEKL. Trimming took off 0 bases at V and 2 bases at J, with 17 bases between the two ends.

This clonotype has a count of ten or more. The rearrangement uses TRBV12-3 or TRBV12-4 and TRBJ1-1; D is unresolved. The CDR3 extends over 13 amino acids. Trimming left V 7 bases short and J 1 base short, with 10 bases between. The CDR3 loop is CASTDETNTEAFF. CDR3 in DNA: TGTGCCAGCACCGACGAGACGAACACTGAAGCTTTCTTT.

V gene TRBV6-5 combines with J gene TRBJ1-6; D is undetermined. The germline V gene encodes CDR1 MNHEY and CDR2 SVGAGI. Trimming removed 3 bases from V and 0 bases from J, with 15 bases in between. CDR3 length equals 18 residues. The CDR3 here is CASSYLVPGSSYNSPLHF. CDR3 coding DNA: TGTGCCAGCAGTTATCTGGTGCCAGGAAGCTCCTATAATTCACCCCTCCACTTT.

This clonotype was seen a few times. The chain uses TRBV7-9 and TRBJ2-1; D may correspond to TRBD1 or TRBD2 (6 bases each). The CDR3 is made up of 17 amino acids. CDR1 is SEHNR, CDR2 FQNEAQ, per germline (reference sequence). Trimming removed 4 bases at V and 2 bases at J, with 18 bases between. The CDR3, as DNA: TGTGCCAGCAGCTCCCAGCCCCAACGGGGGCCCTACAATGAGCAGTTCTTC. This encodes CASSSQPQRGPYNEQFF.

The chain couples TRBV4-1 to TRBJ2-3, with TRBD2 matching over 11 bases. The trim removed 1 base at V and 5 bases at J, leaving 5 bases unmatched. The CDR3 spans 16 residues. The germline V gene has CDR1 MGHRA and CDR2 YSYEKL. The DNA of the CDR3 is TGCGCCAGCAGCCAAGTGGTAGCGGGGGGGGTAGATACGCAGTATTTT. Protein sequence: CASSQVVAGGVDTQYF.

This chain links TRBV7-6 with TRBJ2-1, with D possibly matching TRBD2 (5 bases). Germline loops: CDR1 SGHVS, CDR2 FNYEAQ. V was clipped by 2 bases and J by 0 bases, with 11 bases between them. The CDR3 totals 16 residues. As DNA, the CDR3 is TGTGCCAGCAGCTTAACAGCGGAGAGCTCCTACAATGAGCAGTTCTTC. Translated: CASSLTAESSYNEQFF.

This clonotype was counted many times. This chain connects TRBV7-8 to TRBJ2-1; D gene ambiguous. Germline loops: CDR1 SGHVS, CDR2 FQNEAQ. V lost 5 bases and J lost 2, with 10 bases in between. This CDR3 contains 14 residues. The CDR3 here is CASSLPTAYNEQFF. The CDR3 coding sequence is TGTGCCAGCAGCCTCCCGACGGCCTACAATGAGCAGTTCTTC.

Many counts were recorded for this clonotype. The chain uses TRBV12-3 or TRBV12-4 and TRBJ1-5; D is possibly TRBD1 (5 bases). V dropped 3 bases and J dropped 7 bases, with 28 bases sitting between them. This CDR3 spans 19 amino acids. This chain's CDR3 is CASSFLLLGQVASGQPQHF. In nucleotides, the CDR3 is TGTGCCAGCAGTTTTCTTTTGTTGGGGCAGGTAGCTTCCGGGCAGCCCCAGCATTTT.

This clonotype was seen more than once but under ten times. The chain joins TRBV29-1 to TRBJ1-2; D unresolved. The CDR3 consists of 14 residues. Trimming took off 5 bases at V and 2 bases at J, with 15 bases between the two ends. Germline CDR1 reads SQVTM; CDR2 reads ANQGSEA. CDR3 sequence reads: CSVPAGVTNYGYTF. DNA of the CDR3: TGCAGCGTTCCTGCCGGGGTAACGAACTATGGCTACACCTTC.

In this sample, this clonotype turned up a few times. CDR3 amino acids: CASSMMAGIQETQYF. In DNA, the CDR3 is TGTGCCAGTAGTATGATGGCGGGGATACAAGAGACCCAGTACTTC. The chain has TRBV19 and TRBJ2-5; D may be TRBD2 (6 bases). CDR1 is LNHDA and CDR2 is SQIVND in the germline V gene (reference sequence). The CDR3 has 15 amino acids. Trimming removed 3 bases from V and 2 bases from J, with 13 bases in between.

As regards this clonotype: One end of the junction is discordant with germline, which a read error may explain. This sequence joins TRBV10-3 and TRBJ1-6; a possible D gene is TRBD1 (5 bases). The germline CDR1 and CDR2 sequences are ENHRY and SYGVKD. This CDR3 spans 18 amino acids. CDR3 in amino acids: CTISESPKERGLGSPLHF. CDR3 DNA: TGTACCATCAGTGAGTCGCCCAAGGAGAGGGGCCTTGGATCACCCCTCCACTTT.

The chain couples TRBV7-9 to TRBJ2-3, with 10 bases matching TRBD2. The germline V gene encodes CDR1 SEHNR and CDR2 FQNEAQ (reference sequence). This CDR3 region has 17 residues. The V gene end was trimmed by 7 bases and the J gene end by 2 bases; junction bases not matched to a gene: 12. The CDR3 region is CASTFPLAGPPTDTQYF. In DNA, the CDR3 is TGTGCCAGCACCTTCCCACTAGCGGGACCCCCCACAGATACGCAGTATTTT.

Here the CDR3 reads CASSLTWKGNTEAFF. The DNA for the CDR3 is TGTGCCAGCAGCCTAACTTGGAAGGGAAACACTGAAGCTTTCTTT. This chain uses TRBV4-2 with TRBJ1-1; D unclear. CDR3 length equals 15 residues. From germline, CDR1 is LGHNA and CDR2 YNFKEQ. V was cut by 4 bases and J by 2 bases, with 14 bases left in between.

The V call is TRBV6-1, the J call TRBJ2-7, with D hard to call. There are 14 residues in the CDR3. V gave up 2 bases and J gave up 6 bases, with 14 bases separating them. CDR1 is MNHNS, CDR2 SASEGT, per germline. DNA of the CDR3: TGTGCCAGCAGTGAACCCCTTCAACGTATCGAGCAGTACGTC. This codes for CASSEPLQRIEQYV.

To note about this clonotype: One junction end disagrees with the germline gene, perhaps due to a read error. This rearrangement joins TRBV7-7 to TRBJ2-2; D not resolved. The CDR3 totals 15 residues. The germline V gene has CDR1 SSHAT and CDR2 FNYEAQ (reference sequence). This chain's CDR3 is CASSFRVGNNGELFF. The CDR3 region has the DNA TGTGCTAGCAGCTTCCGGGTAGGGAACAACGGGGAGCTGTTTTTT. The full variable domain, its missing parts supplied by reference TRBV7-7 and TRBJ2-2, is GAGVSQSPRYKVTKRGQDVTLRCDPISSHATLYWYQQALGQGPEFLTYFNYEAQPDKSGLPSDRFSAERPEGSISTLTIQRTEQRDSAMYRCASSFRVGNNGELFFGEGSRLTVL.

This clonotype was seen just once. The chain combines TRBV6-1 with TRBJ1-1; no firm D call. The length of the CDR3 is 16 residues. With 0 bases removed from V and 4 bases from J, the gap between germline ends came to 15 bases. Germline-derived CDR1 and CDR2 are MNHNS and SASEGT. CDR3 in amino acids: CASSEAAWLRSTEAFF. The CDR3 region has the DNA TGTGCCAGCAGTGAAGCGGCATGGTTGAGGAGCACTGAAGCTTTCTTT.

Remarks on this clonotype: This CDR3 is missing its conserved last phenylalanine or tryptophan, likely due to a read error. CDR3 in DNA: TGTGCCAGCAGTTACTCGAATGGAGGGGGTGAAAATGAGCAGTTCTCC. Amino acids: CASSYSNGGGENEQFS. This chain joins TRBV6-6 and TRBJ2-1; tentatively, D is TRBD1 or TRBD2 (6 bases each). CDR3 size: 16 residues. Trimming pared 0 bases from V and 7 bases from J, leaving 16 bases between. Germline V gene data show CDR1 as MNHNY and CDR2 as SVGAGI (reference sequence).

This clonotype turned up a few times. The chain is built from TRBV7-6 and TRBJ2-1; D possibly corresponds to TRBD1 (5 bases). The CDR3 runs 16 residues. V lost 2 bases and J 7 bases, leaving 18 bases between the germline ends. Germline V CDR1 and CDR2: SGHVS, FNYEAQ. This CDR3 reads CASSLRSRVKLNEQFF. As DNA, the CDR3 is TGTGCCAGCAGCTTAAGGTCCAGGGTGAAACTAAATGAGCAGTTCTTC.

The J gene is TRBJ2-7, the V gene TRBV12-5; weak D call: TRBD2 (8 bases). Germline CDR1 and CDR2: LGHNT and FRNRAP. There are 18 residues in the CDR3. Trimming took 6 bases from V and 0 from J, leaving 24 bases between them. This CDR3 is CASGQATGTRSSSYEQYV. DNA for the CDR3: TGTGCTAGTGGCCAAGCGACAGGGACTAGGTCGAGCTCCTACGAGCAGTACGTC.

This chain uses TRBV7-2 with TRBJ2-5; a weak D match, TRBD2 (6 bases). The CDR3 spans 15 residues. V was pared by 1 base and J by 5 bases, with 14 bases between. Germline CDR1 SGHTA, CDR2 FQGNSA. The CDR3, as DNA: TGTGCCAGCAGCTTAGTAGCGCGGGATGGGGAGACCCAGTACTTC. Its protein is CASSLVARDGETQYF.

This chain links TRBV12-5 with TRBJ2-7; D uncertain. The V and J ends lost 3 bases and 4 bases respectively, with 16 bases between them. Germline V gene sequence: CDR1 LGHNT, CDR2 FRNRAP. The CDR3 runs to 15 residues. CDR3 in DNA: TGTGCTAGTGGTTTTGACCCATCAAGAATATACGAGCAGTACTTC. This gives the protein CASGFDPSRIYEQYF. Variable domain in full (rest from reference TRBV12-5 and TRBJ2-7): DARVTQTPRHKVTEMGQEVTMRCQPILGHNTVFWYRQTMMQGLELLAYFRNRAPLDDSGMPKDRFSAEMPDATLATLKIQPSEPRDSAVYFCASGFDPSRIYEQYFGPGTRLTVT.

This clonotype turned up a few times. A read error may produce the germline difference seen at one junction end. V gene TRBV7-9 combines with J gene TRBJ2-7, with 7 bases identical to TRBD1. The germline CDR1 and CDR2 sequences are SEHNR and FQNEAQ (reference sequence). The CDR3 loop spans 13 amino acids. The CDR3 sequence is CASSVGTAVKWDF. The DNA for the CDR3 is TGTGCCAGCAGCGTAGGGACAGCTGTTAAGTGGGACTTC. Full variable domain (outside the CDR3, taken from reference TRBV7-9 and TRBJ2-7): DTGVSQNPRHKITKRGQNVTFRCDPISEHNRLYWYRQTLGQGPEFLTYFQNEAQLEKSRLLSDRFSAERPKGSFSTLEIQRTEQGDSAMYLCASSVGTAVKWDFGPGTRLTVT.

The J gene is TRBJ2-5, the V gene TRBV7-2, with TRBD2 matching over 16 bases. In germline, CDR1 is SGHTA, CDR2 FQGNSA. With V trimmed by 3 bases and J by 5 bases, 6 bases remained unmatched. The CDR3 length is 17 residues. The CDR3 sequence: CASSFTGLAGGPETQYF. The CDR3 DNA sequence: TGTGCCAGCAGCTTTACGGGACTAGCGGGGGGGCCCGAGACCCAGTACTTC. Together with reference TRBV7-2 and TRBJ2-5, the CDR3 gives the full variable domain: GAGVSQSPSNKVTEKGKDVELRCDPISGHTALYWYRQSLGQGLEFLIYFQGNSAPDKSGLPSDRFSAERTGGSVSTLTIQRTQQEDSAVYLCASSFTGLAGGPETQYFGPGTRLLVL.

The V gene is TRBV10-2, the J gene TRBJ2-7; TRBD1 is a possible D gene (6 bases). CDR3 length equals 14 residues. From germline, CDR1 is WSHSY and CDR2 SAAADI. V was cut by 8 bases and J by 5 bases, with 19 bases left in between. The CDR3 sequence: CASATRNRVHEQYF. The CDR3 DNA is TGCGCCAGCGCGACTCGGAACAGGGTCCACGAGCAGTACTTC.

This clonotype showed up just a few times. The chain joins TRBV12-3 or TRBV12-4 to TRBJ2-1; 8 nucleotides agree with TRBD1. V shed 5 bases, J shed 10 bases, and the junction held 10 bases outside the gene matches. The CDR3 length is 14 residues. CDR3 sequence (DNA): TGTGCCAGCAGTCGCGGACAGGGCAGTAGGGAGCAGTTCTTC. It translates to CASSRGQGSREQFF.

This clonotype was found once. The rearrangement uses TRBV25-1 and TRBJ1-2, with D hard to call. The germline V and J ends were trimmed by 9 bases and 4 bases, with 12 bases remaining between them. CDR1 MGHDK and CDR2 SYGVNS come from the germline V gene. The CDR3 consists of 12 residues. The CDR3 sequence: CASKDGRYGYTF. CDR3 bases: TGTGCCAGTAAAGACGGACGCTATGGCTACACCTTC.

This sequence joins TRBV20-1 and TRBJ2-4; D is unclear. V was clipped by 0 bases and J by 1 base, with 16 bases between them. From germline, CDR1 is DFQATT and CDR2 SNEGSKA (reference sequence). This CDR3 comprises 17 residues. The CDR3 DNA follows: TGCAGTGCTAGAGATTTCCCGATGGACCTGGCCAAAAACATTCAGTACTTC. Translated: CSARDFPMDLAKNIQYF.

This clonotype was picked up many times. J is TRBJ1-4 and V is TRBV7-9; D is perhaps TRBD1 (5 bases). Per germline, CDR1 SEHNR and CDR2 FQNEAQ (reference sequence). Trimming took off 5 bases at V and 5 bases at J, with 21 bases between the two ends. The CDR3 contains 17 residues. This chain's CDR3 is CASSPISLRQFNEKLFF. The CDR3 DNA reads as TGTGCCAGCAGCCCTATCTCATTACGACAGTTCAATGAAAAACTGTTTTTT.

The DNA for the CDR3 is TGTGCCAGCAGTTCTGGACTAGCGCCGAACACCGGGGAGCTGTTTTTT. Its translation is CASSSGLAPNTGELFF. V and J are TRBV6-2 or TRBV6-3 and TRBJ2-2; 9 bases match TRBD2. The CDR3 runs to 16 residues. V was clipped by 4 bases and J by 0 bases; unmatched bases: 3. The V gene's germline CDR1 is MNHEY and CDR2 SVGEGT.

This clonotype was recorded a few times. The chain uses TRBV4-3 and TRBJ2-2, with TRBD1 identical over 8 bases. Germline CDR1 is LGHNA and CDR2 is YSLEER. The CDR3 extends over 15 amino acids. With 0 bases clipped from V and 6 bases from J, the junction kept 3 bases outside the gene matches. CDR3 region: CASSQDPDRAGELFF. The CDR3 region has the DNA TGCGCCAGCAGCCAAGATCCGGACAGGGCCGGGGAGCTGTTTTTT.